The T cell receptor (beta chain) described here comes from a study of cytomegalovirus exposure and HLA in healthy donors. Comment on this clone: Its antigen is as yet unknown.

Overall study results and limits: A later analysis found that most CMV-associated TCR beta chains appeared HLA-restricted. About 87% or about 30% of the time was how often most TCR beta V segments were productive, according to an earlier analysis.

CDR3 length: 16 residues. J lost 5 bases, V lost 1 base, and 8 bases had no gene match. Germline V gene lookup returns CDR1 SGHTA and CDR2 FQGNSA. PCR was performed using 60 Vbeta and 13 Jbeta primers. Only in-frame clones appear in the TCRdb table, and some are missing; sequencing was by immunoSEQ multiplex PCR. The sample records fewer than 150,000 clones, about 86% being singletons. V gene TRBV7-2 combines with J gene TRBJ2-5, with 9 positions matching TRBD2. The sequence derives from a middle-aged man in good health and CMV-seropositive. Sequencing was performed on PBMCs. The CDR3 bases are TGTGCCAGCAGCTTAGTTCGGCGGGGGGGCCGGGAGACCCAGTACTTC. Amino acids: CASSLVRRGGRETQYF.